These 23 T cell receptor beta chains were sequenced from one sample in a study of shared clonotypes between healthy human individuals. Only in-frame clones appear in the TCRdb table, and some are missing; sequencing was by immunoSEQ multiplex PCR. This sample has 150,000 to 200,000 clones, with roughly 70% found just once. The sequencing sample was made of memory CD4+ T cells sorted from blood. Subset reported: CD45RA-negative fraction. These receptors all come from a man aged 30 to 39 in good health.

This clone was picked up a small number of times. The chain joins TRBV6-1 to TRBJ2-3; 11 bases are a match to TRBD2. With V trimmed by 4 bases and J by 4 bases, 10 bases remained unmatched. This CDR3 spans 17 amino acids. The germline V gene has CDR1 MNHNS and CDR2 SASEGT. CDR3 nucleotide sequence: TGTGCCAGCAGTGCGGCGCTAGCGGGAGGAGAGCCAGATACGCAGTATTTT. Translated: CASSAALAGGEPDTQYF.

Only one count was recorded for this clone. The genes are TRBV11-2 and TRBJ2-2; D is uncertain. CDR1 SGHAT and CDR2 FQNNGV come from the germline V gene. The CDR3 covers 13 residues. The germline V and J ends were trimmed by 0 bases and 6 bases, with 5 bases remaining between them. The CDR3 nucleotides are TGTGCCAGCAGCTTAGAGGGATCCGGGGAGCTGTTTTTT. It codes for CASSLEGSGELFF.

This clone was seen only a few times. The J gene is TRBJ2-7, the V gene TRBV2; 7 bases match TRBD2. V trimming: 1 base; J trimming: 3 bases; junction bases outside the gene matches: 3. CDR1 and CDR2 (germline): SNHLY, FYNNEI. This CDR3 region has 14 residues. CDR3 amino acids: CASSEGRGYYEQYF. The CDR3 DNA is TGTGCCAGCAGTGAAGGGCGGGGGTACTACGAGCAGTACTTC.

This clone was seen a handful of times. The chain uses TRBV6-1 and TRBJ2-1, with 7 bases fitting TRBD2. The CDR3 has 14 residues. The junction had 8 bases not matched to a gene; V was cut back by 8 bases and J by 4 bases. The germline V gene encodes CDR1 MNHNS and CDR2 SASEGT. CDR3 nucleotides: TGTGCCAGCCGAGCGAGCGGGGAATACAATGAGCAGTTCTTC. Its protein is CASRASGEYNEQFF.

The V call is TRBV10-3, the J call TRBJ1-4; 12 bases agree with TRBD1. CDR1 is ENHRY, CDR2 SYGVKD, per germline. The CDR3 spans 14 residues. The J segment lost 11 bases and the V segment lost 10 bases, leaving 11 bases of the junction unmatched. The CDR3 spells CATTPGQGAEKLFF. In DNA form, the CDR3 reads TGTGCCACTACCCCGGGACAGGGGGCAGAGAAACTGTTTTTT.

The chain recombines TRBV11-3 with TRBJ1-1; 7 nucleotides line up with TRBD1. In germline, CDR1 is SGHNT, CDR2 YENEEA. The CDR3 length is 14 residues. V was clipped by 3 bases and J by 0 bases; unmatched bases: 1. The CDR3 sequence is CASSFTGVNTEAFF. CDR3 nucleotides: TGTGCCAGCAGCTTTACAGGGGTGAACACTGAAGCTTTCTTT. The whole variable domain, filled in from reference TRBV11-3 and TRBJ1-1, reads EAGVVQSPRYKIIEKKQPVAFWCNPISGHNTLYWYLQNLGQGPELLIRYENEEAVDDSQLPKDRFSAERLKGVDSTLKIQPAELGDSAVYLCASSFTGVNTEAFFGQGTRLTVV.

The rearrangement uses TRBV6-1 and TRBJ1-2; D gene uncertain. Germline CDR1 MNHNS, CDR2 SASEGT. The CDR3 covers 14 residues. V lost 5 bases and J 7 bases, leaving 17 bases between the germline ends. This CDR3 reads CASSPNSYHFGYTF. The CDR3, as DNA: TGTGCCAGCAGTCCCAATTCCTATCACTTTGGCTACACCTTC.

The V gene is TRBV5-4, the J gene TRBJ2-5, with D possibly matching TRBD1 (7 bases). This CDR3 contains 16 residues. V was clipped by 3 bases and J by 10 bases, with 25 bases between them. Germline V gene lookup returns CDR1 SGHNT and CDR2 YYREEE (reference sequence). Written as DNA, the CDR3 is TGTGCCAGCAGCTCCCCCTCCCTGGGACAGCGCGGGATCCAGTACTTC. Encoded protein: CASSSPSLGQRGIQYF.

CDR3 amino acids: CASSNRTPNAYEQYF. CDR3 DNA: TGTGCCAGCAGCAATCGGACTCCGAATGCCTACGAGCAGTACTTC. This sequence joins TRBV21-1 and TRBJ2-7; TRBD2, the D gene given by the table, was not confirmed from the DNA. TRBV21-1 is a pseudogene segment. The CDR3 loop spans 15 amino acids.

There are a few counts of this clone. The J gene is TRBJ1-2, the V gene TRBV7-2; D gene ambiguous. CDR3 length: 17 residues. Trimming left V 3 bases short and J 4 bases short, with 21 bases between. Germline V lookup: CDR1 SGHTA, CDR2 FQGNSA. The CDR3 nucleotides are TGTGCCAGCAGCTTCACTCTATTGGGAGTTCTCTCCTATGGCTACACCTTC. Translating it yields CASSFTLLGVLSYGYTF.

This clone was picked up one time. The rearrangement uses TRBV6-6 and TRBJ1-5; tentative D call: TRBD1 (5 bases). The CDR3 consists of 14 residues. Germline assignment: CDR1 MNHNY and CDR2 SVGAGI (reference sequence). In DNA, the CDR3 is TGTGCAGCAACTAGTGGGGAGGGGTATCAGCCCCAGCATTTT. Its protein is CAATSGEGYQPQHF.

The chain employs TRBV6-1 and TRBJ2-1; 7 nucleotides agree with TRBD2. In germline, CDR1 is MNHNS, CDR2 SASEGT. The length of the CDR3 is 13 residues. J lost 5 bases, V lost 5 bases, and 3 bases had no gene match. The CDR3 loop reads CASSLAVNNEQFF. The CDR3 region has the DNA TGTGCCAGCAGTCTAGCGGTTAACAATGAGCAGTTCTTC.

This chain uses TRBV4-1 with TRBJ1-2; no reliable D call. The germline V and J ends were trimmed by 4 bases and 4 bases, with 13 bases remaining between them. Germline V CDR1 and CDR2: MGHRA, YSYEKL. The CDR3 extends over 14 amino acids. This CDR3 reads CASSRPDGPYGYTF. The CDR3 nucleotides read TGCGCCAGCAGCCGCCCCGACGGACCCTATGGCTACACCTTC.

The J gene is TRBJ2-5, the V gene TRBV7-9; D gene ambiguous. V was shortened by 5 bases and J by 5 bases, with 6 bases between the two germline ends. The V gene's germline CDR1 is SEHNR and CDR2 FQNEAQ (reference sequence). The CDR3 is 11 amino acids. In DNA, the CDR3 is TGTGCCAGCAGCAAGATGGAGACCCAGTACTTC. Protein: CASSKMETQYF.

The CDR3 DNA sequence: TGCGCCAGCAGCCCCGGACAGGGGGCTGACGAGCAGTACTTC. As protein: CASSPGQGADEQYF. The V and J genes are TRBV5-1 and TRBJ2-7; TRBD1 matches at 11 bases. V was clipped by 4 bases and J by 5 bases; unmatched bases: 5. The CDR3 runs to 14 residues. From germline, CDR1 is SGHRS and CDR2 YFSETQ.

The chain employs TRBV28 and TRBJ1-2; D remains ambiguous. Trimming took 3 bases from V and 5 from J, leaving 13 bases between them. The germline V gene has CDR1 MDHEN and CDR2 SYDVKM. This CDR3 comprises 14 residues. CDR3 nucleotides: TGTGCCAGCAGTTTTGCCGGTAATAGGTATGGCTACACCTTC. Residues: CASSFAGNRYGYTF.

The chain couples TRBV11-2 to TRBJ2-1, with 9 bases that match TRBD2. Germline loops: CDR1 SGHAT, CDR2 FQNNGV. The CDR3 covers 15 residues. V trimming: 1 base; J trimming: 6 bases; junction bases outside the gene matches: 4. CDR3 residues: CASSLGTSDFNEQFF. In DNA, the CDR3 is TGTGCCAGCAGCTTAGGGACTAGCGACTTCAATGAGCAGTTCTTC. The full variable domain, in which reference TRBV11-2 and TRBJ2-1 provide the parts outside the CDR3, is EAGVAQSPRYKIIEKRQSVAFWCNPISGHATLYWYQQILGQGPKLLIQFQNNGVVDDSQLPKDRFSAERLKGVDSTLKIQPAKLEDSAVYLCASSLGTSDFNEQFFGPGTRLTVL.

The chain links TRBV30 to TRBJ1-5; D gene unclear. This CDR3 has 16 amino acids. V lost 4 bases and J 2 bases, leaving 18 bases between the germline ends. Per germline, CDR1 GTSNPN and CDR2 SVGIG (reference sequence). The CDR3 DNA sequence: TGTGCCTGGAAGAGTGAAACGTCCCGGGGCAATCAGCCCCAGCATTTT. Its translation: CAWKSETSRGNQPQHF.

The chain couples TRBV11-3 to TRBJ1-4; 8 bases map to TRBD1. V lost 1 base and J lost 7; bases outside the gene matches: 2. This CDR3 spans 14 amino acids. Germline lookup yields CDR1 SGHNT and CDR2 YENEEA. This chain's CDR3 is CASSLGQGAEKLFF. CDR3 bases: TGTGCCAGCAGCTTAGGGCAGGGGGCTGAAAAACTGTTTTTT.

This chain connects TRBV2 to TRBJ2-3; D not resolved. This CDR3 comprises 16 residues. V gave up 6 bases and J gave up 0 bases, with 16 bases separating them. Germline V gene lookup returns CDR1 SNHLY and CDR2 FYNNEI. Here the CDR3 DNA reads TGTGCCAGCAGGGCCCCCGGGCGTACTAGCACAGATACGCAGTATTTT. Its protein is CASRAPGRTSTDTQYF.

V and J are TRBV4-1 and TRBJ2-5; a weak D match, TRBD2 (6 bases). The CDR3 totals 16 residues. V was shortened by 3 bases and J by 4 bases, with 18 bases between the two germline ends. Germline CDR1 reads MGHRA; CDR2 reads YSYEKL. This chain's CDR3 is CASSQEGPPVIETQYF. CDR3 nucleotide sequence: TGCGCCAGCAGCCAGGAGGGGCCTCCCGTAATAGAGACCCAGTACTTC.

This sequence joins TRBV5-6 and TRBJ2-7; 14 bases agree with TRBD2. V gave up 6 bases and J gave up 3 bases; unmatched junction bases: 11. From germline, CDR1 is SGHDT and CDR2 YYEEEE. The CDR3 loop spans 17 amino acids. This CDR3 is CASNPPPGLAGDYEQYF. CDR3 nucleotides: TGTGCCAGCAACCCACCACCGGGACTAGCGGGAGACTACGAGCAGTACTTC.

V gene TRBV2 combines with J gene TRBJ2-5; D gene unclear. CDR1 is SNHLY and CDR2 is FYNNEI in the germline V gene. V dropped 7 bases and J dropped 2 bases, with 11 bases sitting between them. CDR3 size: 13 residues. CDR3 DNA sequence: TGTGCCAGCATCAGACACATACAAGAGACCCAGTACTTC. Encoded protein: CASIRHIQETQYF.